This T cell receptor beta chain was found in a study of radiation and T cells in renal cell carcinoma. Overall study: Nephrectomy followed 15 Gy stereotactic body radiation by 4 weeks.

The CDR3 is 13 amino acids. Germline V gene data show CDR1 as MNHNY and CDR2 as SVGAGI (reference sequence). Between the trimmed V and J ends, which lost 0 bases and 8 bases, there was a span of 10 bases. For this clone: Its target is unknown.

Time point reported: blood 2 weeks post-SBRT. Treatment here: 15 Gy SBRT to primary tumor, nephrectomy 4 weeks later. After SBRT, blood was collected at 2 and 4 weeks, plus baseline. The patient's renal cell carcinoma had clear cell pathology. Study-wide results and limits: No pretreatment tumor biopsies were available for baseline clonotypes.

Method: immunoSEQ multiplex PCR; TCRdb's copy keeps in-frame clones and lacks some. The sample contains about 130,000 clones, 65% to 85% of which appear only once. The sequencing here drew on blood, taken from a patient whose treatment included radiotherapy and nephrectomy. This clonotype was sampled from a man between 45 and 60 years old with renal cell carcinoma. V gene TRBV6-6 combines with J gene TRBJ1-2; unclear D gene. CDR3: CASSYSSLEGYTF. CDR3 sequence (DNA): TGTGCCAGCAGTTACTCTAGCCTTGAGGGCTACACCTTC.